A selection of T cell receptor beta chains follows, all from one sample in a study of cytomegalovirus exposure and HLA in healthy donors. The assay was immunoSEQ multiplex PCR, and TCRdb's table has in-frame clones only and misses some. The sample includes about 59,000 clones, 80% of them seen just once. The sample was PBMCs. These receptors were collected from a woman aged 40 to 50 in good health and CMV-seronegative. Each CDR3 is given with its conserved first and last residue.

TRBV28,CASSNTGGSPYEQYF
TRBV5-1,CASSLGTGYEQYF
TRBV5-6,CASSWGQGTQETQYF
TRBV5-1,CASSITGTGGTDTQYF
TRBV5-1,CASSLAQAGSYNEQFF
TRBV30,CACLVGDRGGVGTGELFF
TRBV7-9,CASSLASSEVHQETQYF
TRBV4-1,CASSQSWRDTEAFF
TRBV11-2,CASSLGSGDQPQHF
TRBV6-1,CASSQGGEKLFF
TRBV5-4,CASSLDRAVEQYF
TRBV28,CASSFGKRAGVNEQFF
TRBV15,CATSRPGTGNYGYTF
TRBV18,CASSENSGSPGLVYSQFF
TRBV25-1,CASSVAGAGTYEQYF
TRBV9,CASSAGLQPSPDNGYTF
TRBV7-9,CASSLSERIETQYF
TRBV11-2,CASSLGLRHFPGNTIYF
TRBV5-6,CASSLVGGMNEQYF
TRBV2,CASRAVGTEAFF
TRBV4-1,CASSQDTSGTGLYEQYF
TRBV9,CASSVFGTGAYNEQFF
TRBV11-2,CASSLGRASGSYEQFF
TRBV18,CASSPRTGVISSGNTIYF
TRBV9,CASTVDSGSTYNEQFF
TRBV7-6,CASSLVQGEKLFF
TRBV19,CASSIEQPGSGTYNEQFF
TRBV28,CASSLRTSGPYNEQFF
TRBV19,CASSARSGTTYEQYF
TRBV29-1,CSVELAERIDEQFF
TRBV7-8,CASSFSEASNQPQHF
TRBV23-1,CASSQLMPSGSRGGVYEQYF
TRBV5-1,CASGGGMARDTDTQYF
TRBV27,CASSLGASSYNEQFF
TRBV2,CASSSTGGNQPQHF
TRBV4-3,CASSQDLAGPYEQYF
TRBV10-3,CAISEDSKDKNIQYF
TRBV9,CASSTYHSGKDDEQFF
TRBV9,CASSGQAFNEKLFF
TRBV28,CASSLTENTGELFF
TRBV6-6,CATSTQEGYGYTF